Here is one TCR beta chain with its context. No antigen is known for it. Amplified TCR beta CDR3 regions derived from RNA transcripts. The TCR CDR3 was amplified in a first-round RT-PCR using the HTBI primer set. TCRdb passed the multiplex PCR reads through MiXCR, listing each CDR3 protein once. The sample carries roughly 800,000 distinct CDR3 sequences, about 38% recorded once. This CDR3 is built from 13 residues. Trimming took off 0 bases at V and 11 bases at J, with 13 bases between the two ends. Germline CDR1 reads LNHNV; CDR2 reads YYDKDF (reference sequence). The data stem from a study of T cells in Graves' hyperthyroidism and ophthalmopathy. Study-level points and caveats: Using 13 V-J features, a model discriminated ophthalmopathy from stable hyperthyroidism. With a median lead of around 5.9 months before onset, the model predicted ophthalmopathy.

Graves' hyperthyroidism showing no ophthalmopathy progression within 18 months was considered stable. Thyroid ultrasound and orbital computed tomography, with clinical symptoms and serum thyroxine and TRAb, informed diagnoses. V and J are TRBV15 and TRBJ1-1, with TRBD1 as a possible D gene (6 bases). The clonotype comes from a man younger than 35 with Graves' hyperthyroidism. Sequenced input: blood. Here the CDR3 reads CATSRDRGEEAFF. CDR3 coding DNA: TGTGCCACCAGCAGAGACAGGGGAGAAGAGGCTTTCTTT.